These 30 T cell receptor beta chains came from one sample sequenced in a study of cytomegalovirus exposure and HLA in healthy donors. Researchers ran the PCR with 60 Vbeta and 13 Jbeta primers. The assay was immunoSEQ multiplex PCR, and TCRdb's table has in-frame clones only and misses some. The table includes fewer than 35,000 clones, about 86% detected once. The source material was PBMCs. These receptors originate from a boy younger than 18 in good health and CMV-seronegative.

The V and J genes are TRBV5-1 and TRBJ2-5, with D perhaps TRBD2 (6 bases). Looked up from germline, CDR1 is SGHRS and CDR2 is YFSETQ. The CDR3 loop spans 15 amino acids. V lost 4 bases to trimming and J lost 1 base, with 14 bases between them. CDR3 in amino acids: CASSGTWGVQETQYF. In DNA, the CDR3 is TGCGCCAGCAGCGGTACCTGGGGGGTCCAAGAGACCCAGTACTTC.

The chain uses TRBV9 and TRBJ2-1; D is possibly TRBD2 (5 bases). Germline V gives CDR1 SGDLS, CDR2 YYNGEE. The V end lost 4 bases, the J end lost 9 bases, and 11 bases lay between the germline ends. CDR3 size: 12 residues. Here the CDR3 DNA reads TGTGCCAGCAGCTTACCAAGCGGTGAGCAGTTCTTC. This encodes CASSLPSGEQFF.

CDR3 amino acids: CASSQEQGARGYTF. The CDR3 region has the DNA TGCGCCAGCAGCCAAGAACAGGGGGCGCGGGGCTACACCTTC. The V and J genes are TRBV4-3 and TRBJ1-2; 9 bases are shared with TRBD1. CDR1 is LGHNA and CDR2 is YSLEER in the germline V gene. This CDR3 is 14 amino acids long. Trimming took 0 bases from V and 8 from J; bases not matched to a gene: 4.

The chain uses TRBV7-7 and TRBJ2-5; possible D gene TRBD1, 6 bases. V gave up 5 bases and J gave up 4 bases, with 20 bases separating them. CDR3 length equals 16 residues. The germline gives CDR1 SSHAT, CDR2 FNYEAQ (reference sequence). CDR3 DNA: TGTGCCAGCAGCAAAGCGCCACAGGGATCAGGAGAGACCCAGTACTTC. Amino acid sequence: CASSKAPQGSGETQYF.

V gene TRBV18 combines with J gene TRBJ2-5; TRBD1 agrees at 8 bases. TRBJ2-7 explains the end of the DNA better; the J call may be wrong. The germline gives CDR1 KGHSH, CDR2 LQKENI. This CDR3 region has 20 residues. CDR3 amino acids: CASSPPVGQGAAYHLYEQYF. The CDR3 DNA follows: TGTGCCAGCTCGCCCCCCGTAGGACAGGGAGCGGCGTACCATCTATACGAGCAGTACTTC.

This clone came up a few times. The rearrangement uses TRBV4-1 and TRBJ2-3; tentative D call: TRBD1 (5 bases). This CDR3 contains 18 residues. V shed 0 bases and J shed 2 bases, with 18 bases lying between them. Germline CDR1 is MGHRA and CDR2 is YSYEKL. CDR3 DNA: TGCGCCAGCAGCCAAGATAAATTCGGGCAGGGCCTCACAGATACGCAGTATTTT. Amino acid sequence: CASSQDKFGQGLTDTQYF.

V and J are TRBV5-1 and TRBJ1-6; 8 bases fit TRBD1. Germline V gives CDR1 SGHRS, CDR2 YFSETQ. The CDR3 is 15 amino acids. V was pared by 2 bases and J by 5 bases, with 3 bases of the junction left unmatched. CDR3 DNA sequence: TGCGCCAGCAGCTTCCAGACAGGGGATAATTCACCCCTCCACTTT. Translating gives CASSFQTGDNSPLHF.

The rearrangement uses TRBV5-6 and TRBJ2-2; D uncertain. Germline V gene data show CDR1 as SGHDT and CDR2 as YYEEEE. The V end lost 1 base, the J end lost 0 bases, and 13 bases lay between the germline ends. This CDR3 has 17 residues. Here the CDR3 reads CASSLWSGSANTGELFF. In DNA form, the CDR3 reads TGTGCCAGCAGCTTGTGGTCGGGTTCGGCGAACACCGGGGAGCTGTTTTTT.

V is TRBV28 and J is TRBJ2-3, with 9 nucleotides matching TRBD1. CDR1 MDHEN and CDR2 SYDVKM come from the germline V gene. V was pared by 3 bases and J by 3 bases, with 4 bases of the junction left unmatched. The CDR3 runs 15 residues. CDR3 sequence (DNA): TGTGCCAGCAGTTTTTTGACAGGGGGTACAGATACGCAGTATTTT. Residues: CASSFLTGGTDTQYF.

The CDR3 here is CATQRKNEKLFF. CDR3 in DNA: TGTGCCACCCAGAGGAAAAATGAAAAACTGTTTTTT. This chain uses TRBV19 with TRBJ1-4, with D unresolved. The CDR3 length is 12 residues. V was shortened by 10 bases and J by 5 bases, with 11 bases between the two germline ends. The germline gives CDR1 LNHDA, CDR2 SQIVND (reference sequence).

The chain uses TRBV4-1 and TRBJ1-6; D ambiguous. Germline V gives CDR1 MGHRA, CDR2 YSYEKL. V was clipped by 3 bases and J by 10 bases, with 7 bases between them. The CDR3 spans 12 residues. As DNA, the CDR3 is TGCGCCAGCAGCCACCGCGAGTCACCCCTCCACTTT. It yields the protein CASSHRESPLHF.

The chain is built from TRBV5-4 and TRBJ2-7; 10 bases agree with TRBD2. The CDR3 totals 16 residues. With V trimmed by 0 bases and J by 1 base, 4 bases remained unmatched. Germline assignment: CDR1 SGHNT and CDR2 YYREEE (reference sequence). The CDR3 loop is CASSLVGSGGSYEQYF. The CDR3 region has the DNA TGTGCCAGCAGCTTGGTAGGTAGCGGGGGGTCCTACGAGCAGTACTTC.

V is TRBV6-1 and J is TRBJ1-1, with a possible D match to TRBD1 (6 bases). This CDR3 is built from 18 residues. Germline-derived CDR1 and CDR2 are MNHNS and SASEGT. Trimming left V 4 bases short and J 4 bases short, with 25 bases between. CDR3 coding DNA: TGTGCCAGCAGTGGAAACCGGGACACCTTACCACGGGGCACTGAAGCTTTCTTT. Amino acid sequence: CASSGNRDTLPRGTEAFF.

The V and J genes are TRBV2 and TRBJ1-4; TRBD1 aligns across 8 bases. CDR1 is SNHLY and CDR2 is FYNNEI in the germline V gene. The CDR3 has 12 residues. After removal of 4 bases from V and 15 bases from J, the junction contained 7 bases not matched to a gene. The CDR3 protein is CASSVRQGSVFF. The CDR3 DNA sequence: TGTGCCAGCAGTGTGAGACAGGGGTCGGTGTTTTTT.

The V and J genes are TRBV5-8 and TRBJ1-6, with D uncertain. Trimming cost V 1 base and J 10 bases, with 18 bases left between them. The CDR3 covers 16 residues. CDR1 is SGHTS, CDR2 YDEGEE, per germline. DNA of the CDR3: TGTGCCAGCAGCTTGTCATTGAGCAGGCTTGACTCACCCCTCCACTTT. Protein product: CASSLSLSRLDSPLHF.

V is TRBV6-1 and J is TRBJ2-3; 9 bases align to TRBD2. The CDR3 has 15 amino acids. Trimming removed 1 base from V and 4 bases from J; junction bases left unmatched: 3. Germline values: CDR1 MNHNS, CDR2 SASEGT. Here the CDR3 DNA reads TGTGCCAGCAGTGAAGGGCGGGGGGGCCCAGATACGCAGTATTTT. This gives the protein CASSEGRGGPDTQYF.

The rearrangement uses TRBV5-1 and TRBJ2-3, with 10 bases aligning to TRBD1. This CDR3 has 17 residues. J lost 2 bases, V lost 3 bases, and 9 bases had no gene match. Germline CDR1 reads SGHRS; CDR2 reads YFSETQ. CDR3 nucleotides: TGCGCCAGCAGCTGGAGGGGGACAGGGGAGTCCACAGATACGCAGTATTTT. This translates into CASSWRGTGESTDTQYF.

In this sample, this clone turned up once. The chain links TRBV29-1 to TRBJ1-1, with a tentative D call TRBD1 (5 bases). Trimming shortened V by 4 bases and J by 7 bases, and 16 bases separated the two germline ends. In germline, CDR1 is SQVTM, CDR2 ANQGSEA. The CDR3 spans 13 residues. DNA of the CDR3: TGCAGCGTTGCAACATCAGGGTCAGGTGAAGCTTTCTTT. This codes for CSVATSGSGEAFF.

The chain uses TRBV4-1 and TRBJ2-7; unclear D gene. Trimming left V 4 bases short and J 4 bases short, with 20 bases between. The CDR3 runs to 16 residues. CDR1 is MGHRA and CDR2 is YSYEKL in the germline V gene. The DNA of the CDR3 is TGCGCCAGCAGCCCAAGTCTATCGGTGTTCTCTTACGAGCAGTACTTC. It encodes CASSPSLSVFSYEQYF.

The genes are TRBV7-9 and TRBJ1-2; D ambiguous. This CDR3 is built from 14 residues. Germline lookup yields CDR1 SEHNR and CDR2 FQNEAQ (reference sequence). V lost 1 base, J lost 1 base, and 7 bases lay in between. DNA of the CDR3: TGTGCCAGCAGCTTAGGCCACAGTAACTATGGCTACACCTTC. Amino acids: CASSLGHSNYGYTF.

The chain couples TRBV7-9 to TRBJ2-3, with D maybe TRBD2 (5 bases). Trimming cost V 4 bases and J 0 bases, with 14 bases left between them. CDR1 is SEHNR and CDR2 is FQNEAQ in the germline V gene (reference sequence). The length of the CDR3 is 16 residues. CDR3 region: CASSSRTVSSTDTQYF. The CDR3 DNA is TGTGCCAGCAGCTCCCGGACTGTGTCTAGCACAGATACGCAGTATTTT.

The chain joins TRBV4-2 to TRBJ2-5; TRBD2 agrees at 9 bases. The CDR3 length is 15 residues. With V trimmed by 3 bases and J by 4 bases, 6 bases remained unmatched. Looked up from germline, CDR1 is LGHNA and CDR2 is YNFKEQ. This chain's CDR3 is CASSQEAGGRETQYF. CDR3 nucleotide sequence: TGTGCCAGCAGCCAGGAAGCGGGGGGAAGAGAGACCCAGTACTTC.

The gene calls are TRBV7-9 and TRBJ2-3; D is undetermined. There are 14 residues in the CDR3. V lost 5 bases, J lost 2 bases, and 11 bases lay in between. Germline V gene sequence: CDR1 SEHNR, CDR2 FQNEAQ (reference sequence). The CDR3: CASSPATYTDTQYF. The CDR3 DNA reads as TGTGCCAGCAGCCCTGCCACCTACACAGATACGCAGTATTTT.

The CDR3 DNA sequence: TGCGCCAGCAGCCAAAGACTAGCGGGGGAGACCCAGTACTTC. This translates into CASSQRLAGETQYF. J is TRBJ2-5 and V is TRBV4-3, with 11 bases that match TRBD2. Per the germline V gene, CDR1 is LGHNA and CDR2 is YSLEER. The CDR3 is made up of 14 amino acids. Trimming cost V 2 bases and J 5 bases; bases outside gene matches: 1.

This rearrangement joins TRBV19 to TRBJ1-4, with D perhaps TRBD1 (5 bases). The CDR3 totals 15 residues. Germline V gives CDR1 LNHDA, CDR2 SQIVND (reference sequence). The V and J ends lost 0 bases and 10 bases respectively, with 15 bases between them. The CDR3 region has the DNA TGTGCCAGTAGTATAGATCGGAGTGGGGGAGGAAAACTGTTTTTT. Its protein is CASSIDRSGGGKLFF.

The rearrangement uses TRBV10-3 and TRBJ1-2; 10 nucleotides align to TRBD1. Germline V lookup: CDR1 ENHRY, CDR2 SYGVKD. The CDR3 has 15 residues. Trimming took 2 bases from V and 4 from J; bases not matched to a gene: 4. DNA of the CDR3: TGTGCCATCAGTGAGGGGGACAGGGGTACCTATGGCTACACCTTC. Its translation: CAISEGDRGTYGYTF.

This chain joins TRBV5-1 and TRBJ1-3, with TRBD1 identical over 11 bases. The CDR3 is made up of 19 amino acids. V shed 4 bases, J shed 0 bases, and the junction held 12 bases outside the gene matches. The germline V gene has CDR1 SGHRS and CDR2 YFSETQ. The CDR3 DNA follows: TGCGCCAGCAGCCAGGGACAGGGGGGCGATCGGCTCTCTGGAAACACCATATATTTT. Its translation is CASSQGQGGDRLSGNTIYF. Variable domain in full (rest from reference TRBV5-1 and TRBJ1-3): KAGVTQTPRYLIKTRGQQVTLSCSPISGHRSVSWYQQTPGQGLQFLFEYFSETQRNKGNFPGRFSGRQFSNSRSEMNVSTLELGDSALYLCASSQGQGGDRLSGNTIYFGEGSWLTVV.

The V gene is TRBV5-4, the J gene TRBJ2-3; 11 bases are a match to TRBD2. V lost 2 bases and J lost 5; bases outside the gene matches: 7. This CDR3 comprises 16 residues. Germline CDR1 SGHNT, CDR2 YYREEE (reference sequence). The DNA of the CDR3 is TGTGCCAGCAGCTTACCACTAGCGGGGGTTATAGATACGCAGTATTTT. It specifies CASSLPLAGVIDTQYF.

The V gene is TRBV4-1, the J gene TRBJ2-5; D may be TRBD1 (5 bases). The CDR3 extends over 15 amino acids. V was shortened by 5 bases and J by 2 bases, with 15 bases between the two germline ends. The germline V gene encodes CDR1 MGHRA and CDR2 YSYEKL. The CDR3 coding sequence is TGCGCCAGCAGCACAGACCCCCAGGGACAAGAGACCCAGTACTTC. It codes for CASSTDPQGQETQYF.

This clone showed up just once. This chain joins TRBV5-8 and TRBJ2-1; the D is unclear. CDR3 length: 15 amino acids. V was shortened by 0 bases and J by 0 bases, with 7 bases between the two germline ends. Germline CDR1 and CDR2: SGHTS and YDEGEE. This chain's CDR3 is CASSLDSLSYNEQFF. The DNA of the CDR3 is TGTGCCAGCAGCTTGGACTCTCTCTCCTACAATGAGCAGTTCTTC. The whole variable domain, remainder taken from reference TRBV5-8 and TRBJ2-1, is EAGVTQSPTHLIKTRGQQATLRCSPISGHTSVYWYQQALGLGLQFLLWYDEGEERNRGNFPPRFSGRQFPNYSSELNVNALELEDSALYLCASSLDSLSYNEQFFGPGTRLTVL.